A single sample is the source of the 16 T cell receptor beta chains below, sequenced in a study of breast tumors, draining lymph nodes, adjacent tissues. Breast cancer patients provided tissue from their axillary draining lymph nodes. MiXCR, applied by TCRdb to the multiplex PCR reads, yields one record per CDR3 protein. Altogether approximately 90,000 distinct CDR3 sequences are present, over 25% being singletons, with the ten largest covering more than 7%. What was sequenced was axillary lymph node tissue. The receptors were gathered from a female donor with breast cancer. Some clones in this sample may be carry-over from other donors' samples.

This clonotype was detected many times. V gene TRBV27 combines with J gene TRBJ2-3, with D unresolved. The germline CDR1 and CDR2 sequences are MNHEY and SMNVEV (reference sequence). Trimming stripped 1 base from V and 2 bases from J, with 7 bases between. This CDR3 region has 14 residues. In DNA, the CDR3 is TGTGCCAGCAGTTTATACTGGTCCACAGATACGCAGTATTTT. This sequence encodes CASSLYWSTDTQYF.

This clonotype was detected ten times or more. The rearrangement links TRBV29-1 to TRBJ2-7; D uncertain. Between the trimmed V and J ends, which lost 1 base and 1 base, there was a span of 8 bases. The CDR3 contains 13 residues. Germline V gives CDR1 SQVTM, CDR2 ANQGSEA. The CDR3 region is CSVEVQASYEQYF. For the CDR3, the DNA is TGCAGCGTTGAAGTTCAGGCTTCCTACGAGCAGTACTTC.

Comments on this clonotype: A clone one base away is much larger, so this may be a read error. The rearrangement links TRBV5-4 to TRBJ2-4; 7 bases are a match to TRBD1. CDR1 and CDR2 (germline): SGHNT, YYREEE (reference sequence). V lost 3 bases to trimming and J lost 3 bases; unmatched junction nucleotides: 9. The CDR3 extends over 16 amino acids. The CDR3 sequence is CASSSDRVLDKNIQYF. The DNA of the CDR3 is TGTGCCAGCAGCTCAGACAGGGTCCTTGACAAAAACATTCAGTACTTC.

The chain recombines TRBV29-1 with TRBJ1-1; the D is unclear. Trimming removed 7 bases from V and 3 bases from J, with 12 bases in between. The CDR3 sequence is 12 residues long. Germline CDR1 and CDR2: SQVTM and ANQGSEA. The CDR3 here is CSGTRVYTEAFF. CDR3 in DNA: TGCAGCGGTACACGGGTATACACTGAAGCTTTCTTT.

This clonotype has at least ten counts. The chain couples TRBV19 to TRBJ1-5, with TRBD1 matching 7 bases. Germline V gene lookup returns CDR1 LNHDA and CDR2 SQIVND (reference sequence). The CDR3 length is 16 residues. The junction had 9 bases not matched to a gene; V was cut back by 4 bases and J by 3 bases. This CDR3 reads CASSTQTGRVNQPQHF. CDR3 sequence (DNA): TGTGCCAGTAGTACCCAGACAGGGAGGGTCAATCAGCCCCAGCATTTT.

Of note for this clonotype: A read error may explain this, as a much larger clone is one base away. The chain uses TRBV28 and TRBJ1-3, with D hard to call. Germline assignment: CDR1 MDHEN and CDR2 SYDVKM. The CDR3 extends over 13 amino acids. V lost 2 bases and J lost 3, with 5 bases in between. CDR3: CASSLLGGNTIYF. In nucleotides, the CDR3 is TGTGCCAGCAGTTTACTTGGTGGAAACACCATATATTTT.

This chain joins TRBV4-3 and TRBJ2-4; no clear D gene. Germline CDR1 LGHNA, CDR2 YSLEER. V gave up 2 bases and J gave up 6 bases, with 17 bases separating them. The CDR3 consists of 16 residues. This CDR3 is CASSQNPGLNINIQYF. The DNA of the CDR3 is TGCGCCAGCAGCCAAAACCCCGGGTTGAATATAAACATTCAGTACTTC.

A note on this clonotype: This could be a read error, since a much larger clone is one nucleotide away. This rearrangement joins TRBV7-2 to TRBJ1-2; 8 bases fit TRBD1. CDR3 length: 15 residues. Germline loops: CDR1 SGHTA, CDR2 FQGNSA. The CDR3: CASSSAGGANYGYPF. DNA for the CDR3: TGTGCCAGCAGCTCGGCAGGGGGCGCTAACTATGGCTACCCCTTC.

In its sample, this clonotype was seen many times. This chain's CDR3 is CASSLVEGAGGKLFF. Written as DNA, the CDR3 is TGTGCCAGCAGCTTAGTGGAGGGGGCAGGAGGTAAACTGTTTTTT. The rearrangement uses TRBV11-2 and TRBJ1-4, with 7 bases fitting TRBD1. Unmatched junction bases numbered 10, after V lost 1 base and J lost 11 bases. This CDR3 is 15 amino acids long. Looked up from germline, CDR1 is SGHAT and CDR2 is FQNNGV.

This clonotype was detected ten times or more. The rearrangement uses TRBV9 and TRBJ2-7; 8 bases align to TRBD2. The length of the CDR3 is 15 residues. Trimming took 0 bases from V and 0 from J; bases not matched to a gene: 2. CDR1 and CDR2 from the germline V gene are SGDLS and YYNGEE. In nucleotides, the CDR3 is TGTGCCAGCAGCGTAGCGGGAGGGCACTCCTACGAGCAGTACTTC. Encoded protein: CASSVAGGHSYEQYF.

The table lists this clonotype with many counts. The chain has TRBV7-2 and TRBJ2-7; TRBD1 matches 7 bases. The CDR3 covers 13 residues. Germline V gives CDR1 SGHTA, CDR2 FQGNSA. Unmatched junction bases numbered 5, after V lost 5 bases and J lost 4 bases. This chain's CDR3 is CASSPPGGYEQYF. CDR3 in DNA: TGTGCCAGCAGCCCGCCAGGGGGTTACGAGCAGTACTTC.

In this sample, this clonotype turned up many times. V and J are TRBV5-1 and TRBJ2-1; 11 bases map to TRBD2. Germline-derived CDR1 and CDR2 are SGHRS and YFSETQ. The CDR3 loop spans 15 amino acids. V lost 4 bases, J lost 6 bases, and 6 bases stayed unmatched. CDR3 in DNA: TGCGCCAGCAGCGGGACTAGCGGAGTGGGCAATGAGCAGTTCTTC. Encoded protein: CASSGTSGVGNEQFF.

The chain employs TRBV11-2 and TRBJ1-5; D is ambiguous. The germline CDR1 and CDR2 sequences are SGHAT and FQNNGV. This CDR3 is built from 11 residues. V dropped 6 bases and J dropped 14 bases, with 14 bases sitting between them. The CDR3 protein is CASSGIDYEHF. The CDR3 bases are TGTGCCAGCAGTGGGATCGACTACGAGCATTTT.

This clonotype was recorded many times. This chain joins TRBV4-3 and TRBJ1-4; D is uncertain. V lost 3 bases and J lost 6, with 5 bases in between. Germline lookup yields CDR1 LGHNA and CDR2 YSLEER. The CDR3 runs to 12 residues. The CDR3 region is CASSHQDEKLFF. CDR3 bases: TGCGCCAGCAGCCACCAGGATGAAAAACTGTTTTTT.

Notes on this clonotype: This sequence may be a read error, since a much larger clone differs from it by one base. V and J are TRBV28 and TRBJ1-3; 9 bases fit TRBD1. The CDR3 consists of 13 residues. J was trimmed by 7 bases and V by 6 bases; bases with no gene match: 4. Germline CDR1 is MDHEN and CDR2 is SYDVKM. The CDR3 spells CASRTGGRNTIYF. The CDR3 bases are TGTGCCAGCAGGACAGGGGGTAGGAACACCATATATTTT.

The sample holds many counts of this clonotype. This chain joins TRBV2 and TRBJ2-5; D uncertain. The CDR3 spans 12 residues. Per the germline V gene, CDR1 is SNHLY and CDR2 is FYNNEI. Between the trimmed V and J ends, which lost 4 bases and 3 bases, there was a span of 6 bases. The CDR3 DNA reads TGTGCCAGCAGTGGACAAGAAGAGACCCAGTACTTC. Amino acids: CASSGQEETQYF.